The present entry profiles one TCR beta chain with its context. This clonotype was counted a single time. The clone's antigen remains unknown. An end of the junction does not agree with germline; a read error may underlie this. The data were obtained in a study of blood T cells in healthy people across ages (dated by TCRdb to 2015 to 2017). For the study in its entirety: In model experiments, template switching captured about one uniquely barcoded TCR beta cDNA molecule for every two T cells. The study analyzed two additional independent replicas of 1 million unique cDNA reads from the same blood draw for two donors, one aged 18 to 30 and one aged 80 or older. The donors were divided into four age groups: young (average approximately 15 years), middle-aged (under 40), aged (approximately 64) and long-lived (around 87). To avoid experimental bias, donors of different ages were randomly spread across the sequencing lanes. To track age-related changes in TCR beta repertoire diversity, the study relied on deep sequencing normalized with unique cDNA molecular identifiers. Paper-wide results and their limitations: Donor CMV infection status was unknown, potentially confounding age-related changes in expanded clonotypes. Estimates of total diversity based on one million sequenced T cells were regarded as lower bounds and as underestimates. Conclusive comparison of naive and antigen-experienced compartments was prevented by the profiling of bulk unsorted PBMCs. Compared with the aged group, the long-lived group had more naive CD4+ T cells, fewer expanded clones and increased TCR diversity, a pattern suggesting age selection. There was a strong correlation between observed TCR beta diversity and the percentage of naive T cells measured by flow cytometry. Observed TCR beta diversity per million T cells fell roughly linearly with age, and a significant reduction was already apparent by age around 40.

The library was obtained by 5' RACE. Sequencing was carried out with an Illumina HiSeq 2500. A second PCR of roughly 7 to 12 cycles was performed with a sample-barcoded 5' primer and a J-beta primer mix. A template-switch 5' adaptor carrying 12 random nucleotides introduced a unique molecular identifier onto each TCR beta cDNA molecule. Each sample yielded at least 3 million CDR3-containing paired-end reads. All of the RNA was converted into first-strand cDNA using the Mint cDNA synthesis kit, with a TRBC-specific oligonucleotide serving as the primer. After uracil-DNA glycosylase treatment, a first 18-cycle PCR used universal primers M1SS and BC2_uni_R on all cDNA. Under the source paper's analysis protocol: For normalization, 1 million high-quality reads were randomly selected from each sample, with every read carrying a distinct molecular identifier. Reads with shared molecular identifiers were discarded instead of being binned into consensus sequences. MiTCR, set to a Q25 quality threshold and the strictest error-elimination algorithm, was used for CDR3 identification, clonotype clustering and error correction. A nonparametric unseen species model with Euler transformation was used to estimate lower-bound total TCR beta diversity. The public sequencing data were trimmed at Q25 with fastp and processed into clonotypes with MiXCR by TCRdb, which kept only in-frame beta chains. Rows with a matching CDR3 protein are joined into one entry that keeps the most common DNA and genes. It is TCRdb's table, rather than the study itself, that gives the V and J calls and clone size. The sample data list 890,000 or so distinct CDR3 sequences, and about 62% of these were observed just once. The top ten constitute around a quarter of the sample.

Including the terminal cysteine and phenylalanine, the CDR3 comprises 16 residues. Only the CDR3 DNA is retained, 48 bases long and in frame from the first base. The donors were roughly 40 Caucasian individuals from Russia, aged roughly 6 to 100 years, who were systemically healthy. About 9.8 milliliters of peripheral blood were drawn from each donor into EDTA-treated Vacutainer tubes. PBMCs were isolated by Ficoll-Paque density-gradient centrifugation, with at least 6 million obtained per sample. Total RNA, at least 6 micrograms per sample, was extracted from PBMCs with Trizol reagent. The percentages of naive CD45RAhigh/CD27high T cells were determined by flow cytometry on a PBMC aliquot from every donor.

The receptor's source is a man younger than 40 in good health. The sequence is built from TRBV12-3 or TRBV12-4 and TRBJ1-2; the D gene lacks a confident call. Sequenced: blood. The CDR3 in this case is CAGSFTNPRSNYGYTF. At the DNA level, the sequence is TGTGCCGGCAGTTTTACGAACCCGAGGTCTAACTATGGCTACACCTTC.